Presented here are 19 T cell receptor beta chains from one specimen sequenced in a study of T cell responses to AZD1222 COVID-19 vaccine. Method: immunoSEQ multiplex PCR; TCRdb's copy keeps in-frame clones and lacks some. Of almost 50,000 clones detected, approximately 80% appear once; the ten largest clones hold roughly 22%. This specimen was peripheral blood, taken on day 0 of MenACWY control vaccination. The receptors originated from an adult in good health.

This chain links TRBV19 with TRBJ1-1; TRBD1 is a possible D gene (6 bases). The V gene lost 7 bases and the J gene lost 2 bases, with 14 bases spanning the gap. Germline V gene sequence: CDR1 LNHDA, CDR2 SQIVND (reference sequence). The CDR3 loop spans 14 amino acids. CDR3 protein: CASTQGQANTEAFF. The CDR3 coding sequence is TGTGCCAGTACCCAGGGGCAGGCAAACACTGAAGCTTTCTTT.

V is TRBV11-3 and J is TRBJ2-1, with TRBD1 matching over 7 bases. The germline V gene has CDR1 SGHNT and CDR2 YENEEA. The CDR3 runs to 17 residues. V lost 5 bases, J lost 5 bases, and 15 bases stayed unmatched. The CDR3 bases are TGTGCCAGCAGCCCCCAGCTCGGGAAGGGGGCTAACAATGAGCAGTTCTTC. It codes for CASSPQLGKGANNEQFF.

The chain links TRBV19 to TRBJ2-1, with 8 bases matching TRBD2. Germline V lookup: CDR1 LNHDA, CDR2 SQIVND (reference sequence). Trimming took 6 bases from V and 9 from J; bases not matched to a gene: 4. This CDR3 has 12 residues. The CDR3 spells CASSVRGGEQFF. CDR3 coding DNA: TGTGCCAGTAGCGTACGGGGGGGTGAGCAGTTCTTC.

This sequence joins TRBV2 and TRBJ1-5, with 10 positions matching TRBD1. V trimming: 7 bases; J trimming: 1 base; junction bases outside the gene matches: 4. CDR1 is SNHLY and CDR2 is FYNNEI in the germline V gene. CDR3 length: 15 residues. The CDR3 sequence is CASMGQGTSNQPQHF. CDR3 coding DNA: TGTGCCAGCATGGGACAGGGGACCAGCAATCAGCCCCAGCATTTT.

This clone has only a few counts. This chain uses TRBV5-6 with TRBJ2-5; 10 bases agree with TRBD1. CDR3 size: 13 residues. Germline CDR1 reads SGHDT; CDR2 reads YYEEEE. Trimming removed 7 bases from V and 4 bases from J; junction bases left unmatched: 4. CDR3 DNA sequence: TGTGCCAGCCAGCGGGACAGGGGAGAGACCCAGTACTTC. This gives the protein CASQRDRGETQYF.

V usage is TRBV2 and J usage is TRBJ1-1, with 7 bases aligning to TRBD1. Germline trimming cut 6 bases from V and 4 bases from J; bases unmatched to any gene: 5. The germline CDR1 and CDR2 sequences are SNHLY and FYNNEI. The CDR3 has 13 residues. As DNA, the CDR3 is TGTGCCAGCAGCCAATACAGGGGCACTGAAGCTTTCTTT. Its protein product is CASSQYRGTEAFF.

V gene TRBV20-1 combines with J gene TRBJ2-7; weak D call: TRBD1 (5 bases). Germline V lookup: CDR1 DFQATT, CDR2 SNEGSKA (reference sequence). The ends were cut back, 5 bases at V and 4 bases at J, with 9 bases in the middle. The CDR3 runs 11 residues. In DNA form, the CDR3 reads TGCAGTGCTGAACAGGAATACGAGCAGTACTTC. It specifies CSAEQEYEQYF.

This CDR3 is CASSIRQGYNEQFF. The DNA of the CDR3 is TGTGCCAGTAGTATCCGGCAGGGTTATAATGAGCAGTTCTTC. This rearrangement joins TRBV19 to TRBJ2-1; TRBD1 might be the D (5 bases). The V end lost 3 bases, the J end lost 7 bases, and 13 bases lay between the germline ends. The CDR3 extends over 14 amino acids. CDR1 LNHDA and CDR2 SQIVND come from the germline V gene (reference sequence).

The chain employs TRBV2 and TRBJ2-2, with D perhaps given as TRBD1 or TRBD2 (8 bases each). Germline assignment: CDR1 SNHLY and CDR2 FYNNEI. The ends were cut back, 6 bases at V and 7 bases at J, with 18 bases in the middle. The CDR3 covers 15 residues. The CDR3 is CASRRSSGTGGELFF. CDR3 sequence (DNA): TGTGCCAGCAGAAGGAGTAGCGGGACAGGCGGGGAGCTGTTTTTT.

The genes are TRBV6-5 and TRBJ2-5, with TRBD2 matching over 8 bases. V was pared by 2 bases and J by 5 bases, with 7 bases of the junction left unmatched. The CDR3 covers 15 residues. Germline assignment: CDR1 MNHEY and CDR2 SVGAGI. Here the CDR3 reads CASSYGGGGRETQYF. The CDR3 nucleotides are TGTGCCAGCAGTTACGGAGGAGGCGGGAGGGAGACCCAGTACTTC.

This rearrangement joins TRBV4-2 to TRBJ2-3; 7 bases line up with TRBD2. The CDR3 is 14 amino acids. V trimming: 1 base; J trimming: 3 bases; junction bases outside the gene matches: 1. Germline V gene lookup returns CDR1 LGHNA and CDR2 YNFKEQ. The CDR3 DNA follows: TGTGCCAGCAGCCAAGGCGGGAGAACAGATACGCAGTATTTT. Encoded protein: CASSQGGRTDTQYF.

V usage is TRBV6-5 and J usage is TRBJ1-2; possible D gene TRBD1, 5 bases. The CDR3 loop spans 16 amino acids. Between the trimmed V and J ends, which lost 0 bases and 4 bases, there was a span of 15 bases. From germline, CDR1 is MNHEY and CDR2 SVGAGI. CDR3 protein: CASSYSSRVPIYGYTF. For the CDR3, the DNA is TGTGCCAGCAGTTACTCTTCCAGGGTTCCAATCTATGGCTACACCTTC.

This clone was counted ten times or more. J is TRBJ1-6 and V is TRBV18, with a weak D call TRBD1 (6 bases). V dropped 4 bases and J dropped 9 bases, with 22 bases sitting between them. The CDR3 totals 17 residues. Germline V gene data show CDR1 as KGHSH and CDR2 as LQKENI. The CDR3 DNA reads as TGTGCCAGCTCACTCTCCGCGGTGGCAGGGGTCAGTTCACCCCTCCACTTT. Protein: CASSLSAVAGVSSPLHF.

This clone was seen a few times. V is TRBV2 and J is TRBJ2-7; D might be TRBD1 (5 bases). Trimming removed 7 bases at V and 3 bases at J, with 13 bases between. The germline V gene encodes CDR1 SNHLY and CDR2 FYNNEI. The CDR3 length is 13 residues. The CDR3 nucleotides are TGTGCCAGCAACTCCGGCAGGGACTACGAGCAGTACTTC. This gives the protein CASNSGRDYEQYF.

This clone was recorded only once. V gene TRBV19 combines with J gene TRBJ1-5; no definite D call. V was trimmed by 5 bases and J by 0 bases, leaving 8 bases between them. Germline CDR1 reads LNHDA; CDR2 reads SQIVND (reference sequence). This CDR3 region has 14 residues. The DNA of the CDR3 is TGTGCCAGTAGTGGCCCTAATAGCAATCAGCCCCAGCATTTT. It encodes CASSGPNSNQPQHF.

This rearrangement joins TRBV11-2 to TRBJ2-1, with TRBD2 matching 7 bases. The V segment lost 3 bases and the J segment 5 bases; nucleotides outside the gene matches: 7. There are 15 residues in the CDR3. The germline V gene has CDR1 SGHAT and CDR2 FQNNGV. CDR3 bases: TGTGCCAGCAGCTTTGCGGGAGCCCCGGACAATGAGCAGTTCTTC. This translates into CASSFAGAPDNEQFF.

V usage is TRBV3-1 (or the pseudogene TRBV3-2) and J usage is TRBJ1-2; D might be TRBD1 (5 bases). The V and J ends lost 2 bases and 8 bases respectively, with 15 bases between them. This CDR3 is 14 amino acids long. Germline CDR1 reads LGHDT; CDR2 reads YNNKEL (reference sequence). The CDR3 DNA reads as TGTGCCAGCAGCCAAACGAAGACAGCAAGGGGCTACACCTTC. Its protein is CASSQTKTARGYTF.

V usage is TRBV28 and J usage is TRBJ1-1; tentative D call: TRBD1 (5 bases). Deletions cut 3 bases from V and 6 bases from J, with 8 bases between. Germline V gene data show CDR1 as MDHEN and CDR2 as SYDVKM. This CDR3 has 12 amino acids. The CDR3, as DNA: TGTGCCAGCAGTTTCGGGGGACCTGAAGCTTTCTTT. As protein: CASSFGGPEAFF. The full variable domain, completed using reference TRBV28 and TRBJ1-1, is DVKVTQSSRYLVKRTGEKVFLECVQDMDHENMFWYRQDPGLGLRLIYFSYDVKMKEKGDIPEGYSVSREKKERFSLILESASTNQTSMYLCASSFGGPEAFFGQGTRLTVV.

The chain recombines TRBV7-2 with TRBJ1-3; TRBD1 is a possible D gene (5 bases). The germline gives CDR1 SGHTA, CDR2 FQGNSA. The V gene lost 2 bases and the J gene lost 0 bases, with 11 bases spanning the gap. The CDR3 runs 16 residues. The CDR3 sequence: CASSLHRTISGNTIYF. Written as DNA, the CDR3 is TGTGCCAGCAGCTTACACCGGACAATCTCTGGAAACACCATATATTTT.